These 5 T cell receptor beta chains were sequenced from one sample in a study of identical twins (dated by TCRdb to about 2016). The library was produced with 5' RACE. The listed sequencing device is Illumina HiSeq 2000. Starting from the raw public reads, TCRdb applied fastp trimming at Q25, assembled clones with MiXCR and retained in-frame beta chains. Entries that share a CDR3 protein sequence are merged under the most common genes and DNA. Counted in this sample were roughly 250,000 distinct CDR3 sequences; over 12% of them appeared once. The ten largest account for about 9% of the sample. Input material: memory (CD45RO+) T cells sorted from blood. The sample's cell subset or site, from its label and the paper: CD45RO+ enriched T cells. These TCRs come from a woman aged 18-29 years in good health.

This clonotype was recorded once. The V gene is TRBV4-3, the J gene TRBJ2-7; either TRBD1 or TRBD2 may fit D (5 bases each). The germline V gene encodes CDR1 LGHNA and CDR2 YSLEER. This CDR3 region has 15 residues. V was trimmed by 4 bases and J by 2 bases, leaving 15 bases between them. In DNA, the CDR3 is TGCGCCAGCAGCCCAGGGACGGGAAATCCCTACGAGCAGTACTTC. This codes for CASSPGTGNPYEQYF.

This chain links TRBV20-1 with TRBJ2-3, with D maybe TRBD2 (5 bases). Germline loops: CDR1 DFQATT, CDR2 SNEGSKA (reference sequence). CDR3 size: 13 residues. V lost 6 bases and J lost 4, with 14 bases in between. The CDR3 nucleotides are TGCAGTGCCCAGACCGAGAGGGCAGATACGCAGTATTTT. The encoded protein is CSAQTERADTQYF.

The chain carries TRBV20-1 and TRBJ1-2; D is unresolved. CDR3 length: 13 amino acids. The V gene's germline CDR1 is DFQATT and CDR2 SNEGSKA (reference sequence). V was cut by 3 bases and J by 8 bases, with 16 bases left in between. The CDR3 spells CSASSSETGGYTF. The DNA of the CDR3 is TGCAGTGCTAGTTCGTCCGAAACTGGAGGCTACACCTTC.

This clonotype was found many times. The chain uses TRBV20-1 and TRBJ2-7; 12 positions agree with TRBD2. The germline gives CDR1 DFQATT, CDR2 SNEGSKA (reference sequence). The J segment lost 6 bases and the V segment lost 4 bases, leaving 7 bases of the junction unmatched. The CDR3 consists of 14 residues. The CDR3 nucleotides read TGCAGTGCTACCCAGACTAGCGGGAGTTTCGAGCAGTACTTC. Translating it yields CSATQTSGSFEQYF.

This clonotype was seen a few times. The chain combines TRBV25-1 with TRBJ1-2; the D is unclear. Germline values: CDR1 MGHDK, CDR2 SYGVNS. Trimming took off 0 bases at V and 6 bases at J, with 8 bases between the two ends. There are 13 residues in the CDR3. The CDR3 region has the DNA TGTGCCAGCAGTGAATATATAGAGGATGGCTACACCTTC. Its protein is CASSEYIEDGYTF.